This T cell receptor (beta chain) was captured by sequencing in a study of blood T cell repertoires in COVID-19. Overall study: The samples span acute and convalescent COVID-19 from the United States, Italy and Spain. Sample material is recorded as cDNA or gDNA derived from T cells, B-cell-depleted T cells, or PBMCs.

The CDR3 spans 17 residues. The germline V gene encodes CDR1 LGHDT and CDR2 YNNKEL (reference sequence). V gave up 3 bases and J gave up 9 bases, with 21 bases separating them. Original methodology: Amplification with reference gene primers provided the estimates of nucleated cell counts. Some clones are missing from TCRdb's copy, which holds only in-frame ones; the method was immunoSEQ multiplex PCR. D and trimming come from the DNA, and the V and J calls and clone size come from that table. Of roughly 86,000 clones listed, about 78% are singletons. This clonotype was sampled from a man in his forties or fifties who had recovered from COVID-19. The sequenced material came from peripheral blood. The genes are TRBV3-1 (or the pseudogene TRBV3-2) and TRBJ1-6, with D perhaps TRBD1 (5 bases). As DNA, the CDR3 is TGTGCCAGCAGCCACGGAGGGATGGGGACTCGGGGTTCACCCCTCCACTTT. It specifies CASSHGGMGTRGSPLHF.